Each of the 4 T cell receptor beta chains below was sequenced from the same sample in a study of Graves' ophthalmopathy and Graves' hyperthyroidism. RNA served as the template for amplifying TCR beta CDR3 regions. Second-round multiplex PCR came after first-round RT-PCR with HTBI primers. TCRdb recomputed calls from the multiplex PCR reads with MiXCR, one row per CDR3 protein. Altogether hundreds of thousands of distinct CDR3 sequences are present, 15% to 17% being singletons, with the ten largest covering 5.5% to 8%. What was sequenced was peripheral blood. The receptors were sampled from a woman under 30 with stable Graves' hyperthyroidism.

The sample holds many counts of this clonotype. The V and J genes are TRBV6-5 and TRBJ2-5; the D is unclear. V was shortened by 0 bases and J by 1 base, with 9 bases between the two germline ends. Germline V CDR1 and CDR2: MNHEY, SVGAGI. CDR3 length: 15 residues. CDR3 loop: CASSYSGALQETQYF. The CDR3 coding sequence is TGTGCCAGCAGTTACTCGGGTGCCCTCCAAGAGACCCAGTACTTC.

This clonotype appeared many times. The chain employs TRBV11-2 and TRBJ1-1; D gene uncertain. CDR3 size: 14 residues. Germline V CDR1 and CDR2: SGHAT, FQNNGV. Trimming left V 5 bases short and J 0 bases short, with 10 bases between. The CDR3 loop reads CASSGGPVNTEAFF. In nucleotides, the CDR3 is TGTGCCAGCAGCGGCGGGCCGGTGAACACTGAAGCTTTCTTT. The whole variable domain, remainder taken from reference TRBV11-2 and TRBJ1-1, is EAGVAQSPRYKIIEKRQSVAFWCNPISGHATLYWYQQILGQGPKLLIQFQNNGVVDDSQLPKDRFSAERLKGVDSTLKIQPAKLEDSAVYLCASSGGPVNTEAFFGQGTRLTVV.

In its sample, this clonotype was seen many times. This rearrangement joins TRBV20-1 to TRBJ1-1; D remains ambiguous. The CDR3 has 12 amino acids. Germline CDR1 DFQATT, CDR2 SNEGSKA (reference sequence). V lost 4 bases to trimming and J lost 1 base, with 7 bases between them. CDR3 sequence reads: CSATRRNTEAFF. CDR3 bases: TGCAGTGCTACCAGGAGGAACACTGAAGCTTTCTTT.

This clonotype has a handful of counts. V and J are TRBV9 and TRBJ2-5; 7 bases map to TRBD1. After removal of 4 bases from V and 5 bases from J, the junction contained 11 bases not matched to a gene. The CDR3 is made up of 15 amino acids. The V gene's germline CDR1 is SGDLS and CDR2 YYNGEE. CDR3: CASSLLTGSGETQYF. CDR3 DNA: TGTGCCAGCAGCTTATTGACAGGGAGTGGTGAGACCCAGTACTTC.